This T cell receptor beta chain was profiled in a study of shared clonotypes between healthy human individuals. TCRdb keeps only in-frame clones here, not all; method: immunoSEQ multiplex PCR. The sample lists roughly 1 million clones; more than 65% were seen once. The V gene end was trimmed by 5 bases and the J gene end by 0 bases; junction bases not matched to a gene: 1. The length of the CDR3 is 14 residues. Germline CDR1 is MGHRA and CDR2 is YSYEKL. Ten or more counts support this clone. The chain links TRBV4-1 to TRBJ1-5; 7 nucleotides line up with TRBD1. The TCR comes from a man between 18 and 35 years old in good health. The sample was memory CD4+ T cells sorted from blood. The subset denotes: CD45RA-negative fraction. The CDR3 loop is CASSTGDSNQPQHF. The CDR3 nucleotides are TGCGCCAGCAGCACAGGGGATAGCAATCAGCCCCAGCATTTT.